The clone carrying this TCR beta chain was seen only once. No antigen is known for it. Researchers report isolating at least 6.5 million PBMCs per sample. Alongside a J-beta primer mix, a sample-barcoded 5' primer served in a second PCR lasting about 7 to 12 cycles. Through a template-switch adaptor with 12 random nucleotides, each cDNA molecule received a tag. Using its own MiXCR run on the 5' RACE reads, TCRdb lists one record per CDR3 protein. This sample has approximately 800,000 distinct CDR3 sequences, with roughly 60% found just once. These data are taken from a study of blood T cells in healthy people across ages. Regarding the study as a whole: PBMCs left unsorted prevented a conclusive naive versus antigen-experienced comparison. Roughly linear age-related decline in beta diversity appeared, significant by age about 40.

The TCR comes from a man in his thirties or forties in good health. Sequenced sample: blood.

The CDR3 region is CASSRRATETQYF. In DNA form, the CDR3 reads TGTGCCAGCAGTCGCCGGGCAACCGAGACCCAGTACTTC. The chain employs TRBV6-5 and TRBJ2-5; D uncertain. Germline CDR1 MNHEY, CDR2 SVGAGI. CDR3 length equals 13 residues. V shed 5 bases and J shed 5 bases, with 12 bases lying between them.